Each of the 7 T cell receptor beta chains below was sequenced from the same sample in a study of blood T cell repertoires in COVID-19. The data were produced by immunoSEQ multiplex PCR, yet TCRdb's version contains in-frame clones alone and is incomplete. The repertoire includes about 400,000 clones, about 90% of them detected once, and 1.5% to 2% sits in the top ten. The sequenced sample consisted of PBMCs or T cells enriched from blood (not recorded which). The receptors shown here come from a woman in her thirties who had recovered from COVID-19.

The rearrangement uses TRBV30 and TRBJ1-5; D is perhaps TRBD1 (6 bases). Trimming took 6 bases from V and 0 from J, leaving 12 bases between them. The CDR3 is 14 amino acids. The germline gives CDR1 GTSNPN, CDR2 SVGIG (reference sequence). The chain's CDR3 is CACQTGYSNQPQHF. The DNA for the CDR3 is TGTGCCTGTCAGACAGGCTATAGCAATCAGCCCCAGCATTTT.

This clone was detected only a few times. The chain couples TRBV6-2 or TRBV6-3 to TRBJ2-1; 8 nucleotides line up with TRBD2. The CDR3 has 11 amino acids. Germline V gene lookup returns CDR1 MNHEY and CDR2 SVGEGT. The J segment lost 9 bases and the V segment lost 5 bases, leaving 0 bases of the junction unmatched. CDR3 DNA sequence: TGTGCCAGCAGTCGGGGGGGTGAGCAGTTCTTC. Amino acids: CASSRGGEQFF.

The rearrangement joins TRBV5-1 to TRBJ1-3, with a weak D call TRBD1 (5 bases). CDR3 length: 16 amino acids. Trimming took off 4 bases at V and 0 bases at J, with 14 bases between the two ends. Germline CDR1 and CDR2: SGHRS and YFSETQ. In nucleotides, the CDR3 is TGCGCCAGCAGCCCAAACCGGGGGAGCTCTGGAAACACCATATATTTT. Protein product: CASSPNRGSSGNTIYF.

The chain uses TRBV5-1 and TRBJ2-2; D remains ambiguous. The V end lost 3 bases, the J end lost 2 bases, and 8 bases lay between the germline ends. The CDR3 runs 14 residues. Germline V gives CDR1 SGHRS, CDR2 YFSETQ. The CDR3 loop reads CASSSFLNTGELFF. For the CDR3, the DNA is TGCGCCAGCAGCTCTTTTCTCAACACCGGGGAGCTGTTTTTT.

The gene calls are TRBV24-1 and TRBJ2-1; D is possibly TRBD1 (6 bases). Germline V gene data show CDR1 as KGHDR and CDR2 as SFDVKD. V was trimmed by 4 bases and J by 0 bases, leaving 12 bases between them. The CDR3 is 16 amino acids. This chain's CDR3 is CATSEPTGSSYNEQFF. Written as DNA, the CDR3 is TGTGCCACCAGTGAGCCTACAGGGAGCTCCTACAATGAGCAGTTCTTC.

The V call is TRBV23-1, the J call TRBJ1-2, with a tentative D call TRBD1 (5 bases). TRBV23-1 is assigned to the ORF class and has an uncertain function. This CDR3 is 16 amino acids long. Trimming cost V 9 bases and J 0 bases, with 20 bases left between them. CDR3: CARGAGTQGPNYGYTF. DNA for the CDR3: TGCGCCAGGGGAGCGGGAACTCAGGGTCCTAACTATGGCTACACCTTC.

The chain couples TRBV10-3 to TRBJ2-2; D is undetermined. The CDR3 length is 13 residues. The germline CDR1 and CDR2 sequences are ENHRY and SYGVKD. The V and J ends lost 3 bases and 4 bases respectively, with 6 bases between them. The CDR3 DNA is TGTGCCATCAGTGAACTTCTCACCGGGGAGCTGTTTTTT. Its protein product is CAISELLTGELFF.